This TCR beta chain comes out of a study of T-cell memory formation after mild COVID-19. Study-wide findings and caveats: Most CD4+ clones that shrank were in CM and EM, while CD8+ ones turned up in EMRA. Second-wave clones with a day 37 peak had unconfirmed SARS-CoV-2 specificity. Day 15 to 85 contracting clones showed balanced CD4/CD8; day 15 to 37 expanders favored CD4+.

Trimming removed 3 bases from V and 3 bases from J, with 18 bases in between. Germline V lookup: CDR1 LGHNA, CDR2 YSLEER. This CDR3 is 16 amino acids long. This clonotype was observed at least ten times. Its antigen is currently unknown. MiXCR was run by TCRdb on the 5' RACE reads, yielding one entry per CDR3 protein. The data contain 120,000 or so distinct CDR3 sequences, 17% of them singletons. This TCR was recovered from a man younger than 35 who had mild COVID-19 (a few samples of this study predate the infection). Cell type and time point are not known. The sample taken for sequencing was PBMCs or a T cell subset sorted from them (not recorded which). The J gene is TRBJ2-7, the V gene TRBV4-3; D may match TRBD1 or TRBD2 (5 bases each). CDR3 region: CASSQVPGPTIYEQYF. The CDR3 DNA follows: TGCGCCAGCAGCCAGGTACCGGGACCCACGATCTACGAGCAGTACTTC.